These 25 T cell receptor beta chains originate from one sample sequenced in a study of CD8 T cells in Susac syndrome (dated by TCRdb to about 2019). The receptor library was made with the immunoSEQ multiplex PCR assay. RNA was extracted with the RNeasy kit and roughly 0.45 to 1 ug was reverse transcribed using random hexamers. The public sequencing data were trimmed at Q25 with fastp and processed into clonotypes with MiXCR by TCRdb, which kept only in-frame beta chains. CDR3 protein duplicates are merged, each entry listing the most common genes and DNA. The sample yields under 200,000 distinct CDR3 sequences; about 93% were counted once. Of the sample, around 0.096% is held by the ten largest clones. Source material: CD4+ T cells from PBMCs. All receptors derive from a human donor in good health.

The genes are TRBV24-1 and TRBJ1-4; no reliable D call. The V gene's germline CDR1 is KGHDR and CDR2 SFDVKD. The CDR3 has 13 residues. The V gene lost 5 bases and the J gene lost 8 bases, with 11 bases spanning the gap. The CDR3 is CATSVNTDEKLFF. The CDR3 region has the DNA TGTGCCACCAGTGTGAACACCGACGAAAAACTGTTTTTT.

For the CDR3, the DNA is TGCAGCGTTGAAGTGGTGCCGGGAGAGACCCAGTACTTC. This gives the protein CSVEVVPGETQYF. The chain carries TRBV29-1 and TRBJ2-5; unclear D gene. Germline CDR1 is SQVTM and CDR2 is ANQGSEA. V shed 1 base and J shed 4 bases, with 10 bases lying between them. This CDR3 contains 13 residues. Drawing the rest from reference TRBV29-1 and TRBJ2-5, the complete variable domain is SAVISQKPSRDICQRGTSLTIQCQVDSQVTMMFWYRQQPGQSLTLIATANQGSEATYESGFVIDKFPISRPNLTFSTLTVSNMSPEDSSIYLCSVEVVPGETQYFGPGTRLLVL.

For this clonotype: One end of the junction does not line up with germline, which may come from a read error. This chain links TRBV7-7 with TRBJ2-2; D perhaps matches TRBD1 (5 bases). The CDR3 is 15 residues long. Germline V gives CDR1 SSHAT, CDR2 FNYEAQ (reference sequence). CDR3 residues: CASSLTQGGTGELFF. The CDR3 DNA follows: TGTGCTAGCAGCTTAACCCAGGGTGGTACCGGGGAGCTGTTTTTT.

The rearrangement links TRBV7-9 to TRBJ2-5; 7 bases are a match to TRBD1. J gave up 0 bases and V 11 bases, and 9 bases lay outside the gene matches. The germline CDR1 and CDR2 sequences are SEHNR and FQNEAQ (reference sequence). The CDR3 has 14 amino acids. The CDR3 region is CAVKGATYQETQYF. The CDR3 DNA is TGTGCCGTAAAGGGGGCTACGTACCAAGAGACCCAGTACTTC.

The chain combines TRBV5-4 with TRBJ1-4; D gene unclear. There are 15 residues in the CDR3. The V gene lost 4 bases and the J gene lost 8 bases, with 18 bases spanning the gap. CDR1 and CDR2 from the germline V gene are SGHNT and YYREEE (reference sequence). CDR3 in DNA: TGTGCCAGCAGCACGGGTCAGTCGACTGGAGAAAAACTGTTTTTT. Translated, it gives CASSTGQSTGEKLFF. The whole variable domain, remainder taken from reference TRBV5-4 and TRBJ1-4, is ETGVTQSPTHLIKTRGQQVTLRCSSQSGHNTVSWYQQALGQGPQFIFQYYREEENGRGNFPPRFSGLQFPNYSSELNVNALELDDSALYLCASSTGQSTGEKLFFGSGTQLSVL.

The chain has TRBV28 and TRBJ1-5; D not certain. The CDR3 extends over 14 amino acids. The V and J ends lost 6 bases and 6 bases respectively, with 15 bases between them. Germline values: CDR1 MDHEN, CDR2 SYDVKM. CDR3 in amino acids: CASSPRREGQPQHF. CDR3 DNA sequence: TGTGCCAGCAGCCCCAGGAGGGAGGGTCAGCCCCAGCATTTT.

The V and J genes are TRBV20-1 and TRBJ2-2; 7 bases fit TRBD1. In germline, CDR1 is DFQATT, CDR2 SNEGSKA (reference sequence). This CDR3 region has 15 residues. Unmatched junction bases numbered 3, after V lost 2 bases and J lost 0 bases. The CDR3 DNA reads as TGCAGTGCTAGACGCGGACAGGCGAACACCGGGGAGCTGTTTTTT. It translates to CSARRGQANTGELFF.

This rearrangement joins TRBV4-1 to TRBJ2-3; possibly TRBD2 for D (6 bases). CDR3 length: 15 amino acids. Deletions cut 1 base from V and 4 bases from J, with 12 bases between. Germline V gives CDR1 MGHRA, CDR2 YSYEKL. The DNA for the CDR3 is TGCGCCAGCAGCCAAGGGGTGACTAGTGCAGATACGCAGTATTTT. Protein product: CASSQGVTSADTQYF.

The chain joins TRBV30 to TRBJ2-5; D remains unclear. Germline CDR1 is GTSNPN and CDR2 is SVGIG (reference sequence). Trimming stripped 0 bases from V and 4 bases from J, with 9 bases between. CDR3 length: 13 residues. The CDR3 loop is CAWSVRVPETQYF. Here the CDR3 DNA reads TGTGCCTGGAGTGTACGAGTTCCAGAGACCCAGTACTTC.

This chain joins TRBV3-1 and TRBJ2-5; possibly TRBD2 for D (6 bases). V dropped 3 bases and J dropped 4 bases, with 15 bases sitting between them. This CDR3 region has 15 residues. In germline, CDR1 is LGHDT, CDR2 YNNKEL (reference sequence). CDR3 bases: TGTGCCAGCAGCCACCAACCGGGGGTTGGAGAGACCCAGTACTTC. This gives the protein CASSHQPGVGETQYF.

This chain connects TRBV12-3 or TRBV12-4 to TRBJ1-1, with D possibly being TRBD1 (5 bases). V lost 3 bases and J lost 1, with 9 bases in between. This CDR3 has 14 amino acids. CDR3 DNA sequence: TGTGCCAGCAGTTTTTCACAGGCGAACACTGAAGCTTTCTTT. The encoded protein is CASSFSQANTEAFF.

This clonotype was counted once. The chain combines TRBV30 with TRBJ1-3; D is unresolved. This CDR3 region has 14 residues. The V end was cut by 3 bases, the J end by 2 bases, with 11 bases between. Germline V gives CDR1 GTSNPN, CDR2 SVGIG (reference sequence). The CDR3 sequence: CAWRIPGTGNTIYF. In DNA form, the CDR3 reads TGTGCCTGGAGGATCCCGGGGACTGGAAACACCATATATTTT.

This chain joins TRBV5-1 and TRBJ1-2; D perhaps matches TRBD1 (6 bases). The ends were cut back, 0 bases at V and 8 bases at J, with 11 bases in the middle. The CDR3 is made up of 13 amino acids. Germline CDR1 and CDR2: SGHRS and YFSETQ. The CDR3 loop reads CASSLDRDGGYTF. The CDR3 nucleotides are TGCGCCAGCAGCTTGGACAGGGATGGCGGCTACACCTTC.

The table lists this clonotype with a count of one. This chain uses TRBV3-1 with TRBJ2-2; TRBD1 agrees at 7 bases. After removal of 2 bases from V and 6 bases from J, the junction contained 12 bases not matched to a gene. From germline, CDR1 is LGHDT and CDR2 YNNKEL (reference sequence). The length of the CDR3 is 17 residues. CDR3 sequence reads: CASSQLTGAGRPGELFF. CDR3 nucleotide sequence: TGTGCCAGCAGCCAACTTACAGGGGCAGGGAGACCCGGGGAGCTGTTTTTT.

The chain employs TRBV28 and TRBJ2-4, with TRBD2 matching over 11 bases. The CDR3 has 15 amino acids. Trimming at V came to 3 bases and at J to 8 bases, leaving 6 bases not matched to a gene. The germline V gene has CDR1 MDHEN and CDR2 SYDVKM. CDR3: CASSFDSGGADIQYF. The DNA of the CDR3 is TGTGCCAGCAGTTTTGATAGCGGGGGGGCGGACATTCAGTACTTC. Full variable domain (remainder filled in from reference TRBV28 and TRBJ2-4): DVKVTQSSRYLVKRTGEKVFLECVQDMDHENMFWYRQDPGLGLRLIYFSYDVKMKEKGDIPEGYSVSREKKERFSLILESASTNQTSMYLCASSFDSGGADIQYFGAGTRLSVL.

The chain couples TRBV25-1 to TRBJ1-6; D call uncertain. CDR3 length equals 15 residues. V was clipped by 4 bases and J by 6 bases, with 13 bases between them. Germline lookup yields CDR1 MGHDK and CDR2 SYGVNS. DNA for the CDR3: TGTGCCAGCAGTGGTAGACACCTTATTAATTCACCCCTCCACTTT. Protein product: CASSGRHLINSPLHF.

This chain links TRBV6-6 with TRBJ2-6; D is perhaps TRBD1 (5 bases). V gave up 0 bases and J gave up 2 bases, with 5 bases separating them. In germline, CDR1 is MNHNY, CDR2 SVGAGI (reference sequence). The CDR3 extends over 15 amino acids. The CDR3 sequence: CASSYSTAGANVLTF. DNA of the CDR3: TGTGCCAGCAGTTACTCGACAGCTGGGGCCAACGTCCTGACTTTC.

This clonotype showed up just once. The genes are TRBV27 and TRBJ2-2, with D uncertain. The CDR3 is 14 amino acids. V gave up 5 bases and J gave up 6 bases, with 13 bases separating them. From germline, CDR1 is MNHEY and CDR2 SMNVEV (reference sequence). CDR3 sequence reads: CASSPQTISGELFF. CDR3 coding DNA: TGTGCCAGCAGTCCACAGACAATCTCCGGGGAGCTGTTTTTT.

The V gene is TRBV12-3 or TRBV12-4, the J gene TRBJ2-3; possible D gene TRBD1, 6 bases. The germline V and J ends were trimmed by 6 bases and 0 bases, with 10 bases remaining between them. The CDR3 loop spans 14 amino acids. The CDR3 DNA sequence: TGTGCCAGCAGACCGCAGGGGAGCACAGATACGCAGTATTTT. Its protein product is CASRPQGSTDTQYF.

This chain uses TRBV30 with TRBJ1-2; no clear D gene. Looked up from germline, CDR1 is GTSNPN and CDR2 is SVGIG (reference sequence). The CDR3 sequence is 12 residues long. Trimming stripped 0 bases from V and 4 bases from J, with 6 bases between. CDR3 amino acids: CAWSVWIYGYTF. In nucleotides, the CDR3 is TGTGCCTGGAGTGTATGGATCTATGGCTACACCTTC.

Note on this clonotype: Mismatch with germline at one junction end may stem from a read error. The chain joins TRBV5-1 to TRBJ2-5; D gene uncertain. The CDR3 consists of 13 residues. CDR1 SGHRS and CDR2 YFSETQ come from the germline V gene. CDR3 sequence reads: CASSSQTQEAQYF. The CDR3 DNA is TGCGCCAGCAGCTCACAGACACAAGAGGCCCAGTACTTC.

The rearrangement links TRBV6-2 or TRBV6-3 to TRBJ2-3, with D unresolved. The CDR3 loop spans 15 amino acids. Trimming pared 2 bases from V and 0 bases from J, leaving 9 bases between. Germline CDR1 and CDR2: MNHEY and SVGEGT. The CDR3, as DNA: TGTGCCAGCAGTTACCAGAGGCTTAGCACAGATACGCAGTATTTT. Translated: CASSYQRLSTDTQYF.

The chain employs TRBV5-1 and TRBJ1-1; D is undetermined. Germline V CDR1 and CDR2: SGHRS, YFSETQ. With 0 bases removed from V and 1 base from J, the gap between germline ends came to 4 bases. The CDR3 length is 13 residues. CDR3 in amino acids: CASSLDRNTEAFF. The CDR3 DNA follows: TGCGCCAGCAGCTTGGACAGGAACACTGAAGCTTTCTTT.

The chain combines TRBV11-1 with TRBJ2-7; 7 bases match TRBD1. V lost 2 bases to trimming and J lost 2 bases; unmatched junction nucleotides: 6. Germline V gene lookup returns CDR1 SGHAT and CDR2 FQDESV (reference sequence). The CDR3 spans 15 residues. CDR3 amino acids: CASSLHTGDTYEQYF. For the CDR3, the DNA is TGTGCCAGCAGCTTACACACAGGGGATACCTACGAGCAGTACTTC.

As DNA, the CDR3 is TGTGCCAGCAGTAGCCACAGTACGCAGTATTTT. Protein sequence: CASSSHSTQYF. This rearrangement joins TRBV25-1 to TRBJ2-3; D unresolved. This CDR3 comprises 11 residues. Trimming shortened V by 5 bases and J by 8 bases, and 8 bases separated the two germline ends. Germline lookup yields CDR1 MGHDK and CDR2 SYGVNS.